This TCR beta chain was found in a study of siplizumab effects on memory and regulatory T cells. The CDR3 is 15 residues long. The germline CDR1 and CDR2 sequences are MNHEY and SVGAGI. The trim removed 6 bases at V and 1 base at J, leaving 6 bases unmatched. Study-wide findings and caveats: Treatment with siplizumab left mappable alloreactive CD4+ clones averaging around 69% Treg-derived, compared with 25% to 30% in controls.

Sequencing was performed with immunoSEQ multiplex PCR; in TCRdb, only in-frame clones are kept and a portion is missing. The sample has tens of thousands of clones, roughly 78% seen once. Of note for this clone: Its matching antigen is unknown.

The chain couples TRBV6-5 to TRBJ2-5, with TRBD2 matching over 9 bases. The source of this sequence is a human donor in good health. What was sequenced was memory CD4+ T cells sorted from blood. CDR3 sequence: CASSRSGGPQETQYF. CDR3 sequence (DNA): TGTGCCAGCAGCCGAAGCGGGGGGCCCCAAGAGACCCAGTACTTC.